A selection of T cell receptor beta chains follows, all from one sample in a study of cytomegalovirus exposure and HLA in healthy donors. Assay used: immunoSEQ multiplex PCR; TCRdb lists only in-frame clones, some missing. Counted here are 130,000 or so clones, 89% occurring once; the ten biggest clones make up 0.95% to 1.5%. Sequenced sample: PBMCs. The receptors were gathered from a young woman in good health and CMV-seronegative. Each CDR3 is given with its conserved first and last residue. D genes are given only for firm matches. Some rows have no size entry. The others give once, few or many, or a class for an expanded clone.

size,V,D,J,DNA,CDR3
.,TRBV7-2,TRBD1,TRBJ1-5,TGTGCCAGCAGCTCCTCGGGGGGACAGGGAAATCAGCCCCAGCATTTT,CASSSSGGQGNQPQHF
.,TRBV7-3,.,TRBJ2-5,TGTGCCAGCAGTCGAGGACAGACAGAGACCCAGTACTTC,CASSRGQTETQYF
.,TRBV10-2,.,TRBJ2-3,TGCGCCAGCAGGACTGCCGGGATCACCGACTATTTT,CASRTAGITDYF
few,TRBV7-3,TRBD1,TRBJ1-4,TGTGCCAGCAGCCTCGGACAGGGGAGGGGAAAACTGTTTTTT,CASSLGQGRGKLFF
.,TRBV5-1,.,TRBJ2-2,TGCGCCAGCAGCTCCCATCTTGAGGGATTGTCCGGGGAGCTGTTTTTT,CASSSHLEGLSGELFF
.,TRBV7-3,.,TRBJ2-2,TGTGCCAGCAGCCTCGGTCGAGCCGGGGAGCTGTTTTTT,CASSLGRAGELFF
.,TRBV6-5,.,TRBJ1-1,TGTGCCAGCAGACTGGGACAGAACACTGAAGCTTTCTTT,CASRLGQNTEAFF
.,TRBV7-2,.,TRBJ2-7,TGTGCCAGCAGCTTAGACAACTACGAGCAGTACTTC,CASSLDNYEQYF
once,TRBV7-8,.,TRBJ1-1,TGTGCCAGCAGCTTAGCCACTCGGAACACTGAAGCTTTCTTT,CASSLATRNTEAFF
.,TRBV9,.,TRBJ2-7,TGTGCCAGCAGCAGCCCAAAAAAAATGGGACATTCTCGCGAGCAGTACTTC,CASSSPKKMGHSREQYF
.,TRBV5-8,.,TRBJ1-2,TGTGCCAGCAGCGCCAGGGGCGGCTATGGCTACACCTTC,CASSARGGYGYTF
.,TRBV4-1,.,TRBJ1-3,TGCGCCAGCAGCCAAGATCTCGCCCAGGGAAACACCATATATTTT,CASSQDLAQGNTIYF
.,TRBV11-2,TRBD2,TRBJ2-1,TGTGCCAGCAGCCCCGGGATGGGAGGGACCTCCTACAATGAGCAGTTCTTC,CASSPGMGGTSYNEQFF
.,TRBV6-1,.,TRBJ1-2,TGTGCCAGCAGTGAATCCCCCACCAGTTGGGGCTACACCTTC,CASSESPTSWGYTF
.,TRBV7-6,.,TRBJ2-5,TGTGCCAGCAGCTTAGTTTCCGGGAGTTGGGAGACCCAGTACTTC,CASSLVSGSWETQYF
.,TRBV6-5,.,TRBJ2-6,TGTGCCAGTAAAGGGACATCTGGGGCCAACGTCCTGACTTTC,CASKGTSGANVLTF
.,TRBV5-5,TRBD1,TRBJ2-1,TGTGCCAGCAGCGCGGGACAGGCGGCCTACAATGAGCAGTTCTTC,CASSAGQAAYNEQFF
once,TRBV2,.,TRBJ1-1,TGTGCCAGCGTCGCGACAGGTGGGGTCACTGAAGCTTTCTTT,CASVATGGVTEAFF
.,TRBV15,.,TRBJ2-3,TGTGCCACCAGCAGAGTCGGAGTAGACACAGATACGCAGTATTTT,CATSRVGVDTDTQYF
.,TRBV29-1,.,TRBJ1-4,TGCAGCGTGCAGGGTATCGGTGAAAAACTGTTTTTT,CSVQGIGEKLFF
once,TRBV9,TRBD2,TRBJ2-3,TGTGCCAGCAGCGTAAGCGGGGCGGGGCGGGGGATTAGCACAGATACGCAGTATTTT,CASSVSGAGRGISTDTQYF
.,TRBV5-4,TRBD1,TRBJ1-4,TGTGCCAGCAGCCTACAGGGGGCAAGTGAAAAACTGTTTTTT,CASSLQGASEKLFF
.,TRBV19,.,TRBJ1-1,TGTGCCAGTACGACAGTGAACACTGAAGCTTTCTTT,CASTTVNTEAFF
.,TRBV6-1,.,TRBJ1-4,TGTGCCAGCAGTGAATGGGCTAGGGGCGAAAAACTGTTTTTT,CASSEWARGEKLFF
.,TRBV5-1,.,TRBJ2-2,TGCGCCAGCAGCTTGGGCTTGGGGACAAATAGACTTTTAAACACCGGGGAGCTGTTTTTT,CASSLGLGTNRLLNTGELFF
.,TRBV10-1,.,TRBJ2-7,TGCGCCAGCAGTGAGTCTCCGGACAGAGCCTACGAGCAGTACTTC,CASSESPDRAYEQYF
once,TRBV5-1,TRBD2,TRBJ2-1,TGCGCCAGCAGATCTAGCGGGGGACACAATGAGCAGTTCTTC,CASRSSGGHNEQFF
once,TRBV5-1,.,TRBJ1-6,TGCGCCAGCAGCTTGACCGGGAGCTCCTATAATTCACCCCTCCACTTT,CASSLTGSSYNSPLHF
few,TRBV18,.,TRBJ1-6,TGTGCCAGCTCACGGGACACGACAAATTCACCCCTCCACTTT,CASSRDTTNSPLHF
.,TRBV7-3,.,TRBJ1-1,TGTGCCAGCAGCTTATCGGGGGGTCTTGACACTGAAGCTTTCTTT,CASSLSGGLDTEAFF
.,TRBV29-1,.,TRBJ1-1,TGCAGCGCCCGGGGGGGTTGGGGGATGAACACTGAAGCTTTCTTT,CSARGGWGMNTEAFF
.,TRBV7-9,.,TRBJ1-2,TGTGCCAGCAGCCCGGACTGGGGGGCTAACTATGGCTACACCTTC,CASSPDWGANYGYTF
.,TRBV4-1,.,TRBJ1-5,TGCGCCAGCAGCCAAGGAGGGTCGAATCAGCCCCAGCATTTT,CASSQGGSNQPQHF
.,TRBV5-1,TRBD1,TRBJ1-3,TGCGCCAGCAGCGCCGACAGGGAAGAGGGAAACACCATATATTTT,CASSADREEGNTIYF
once,TRBV27,.,TRBJ1-2,TGTGCCAGCAGTTTATCGGGGGCCAGCGGTTATGGCTACACCTTC,CASSLSGASGYGYTF
.,TRBV6-1,.,TRBJ1-5,TGTGCCAGCAGTGGGAAGGACACTATGGGTTTGGGCAATCAGCCCCAGCATTTT,CASSGKDTMGLGNQPQHF
.,TRBV6-1,.,TRBJ2-7,TGTGCCAGCAGTGAACTTAACGAGCAGTACTTC,CASSELNEQYF
once,TRBV20-1,.,TRBJ1-1,TGCAGTGCTAGTACAGGGAATGAAGCTTTCTTT,CSASTGNEAFF
few,TRBV6-1,.,TRBJ1-2,TGTGCCAGCCGGAACAGGGACCACTATGGCTACACCTTC,CASRNRDHYGYTF
.,TRBV5-1,.,TRBJ2-1,TGCGCCAGCAGCTCGGAGGCCCTGGCGGGTAGCTCCTACAATGAGCAGTTCTTC,CASSSEALAGSSYNEQFF